One sample yielded the 10 T cell receptor beta chains listed below, sequenced in a study of cytotoxic CD8 clonotypes in ibrutinib-treated CLL (dated by TCRdb to about 2021). Preparation of the library involved the immunoSEQ multiplex PCR assay. TCRdb took this table from immuneACCESS and kept in-frame rearrangements with V and J called. Such tables lack part of the clones; where checked against another copy, unresolved V genes explain under half of the gap, and the rest is unexplained. In this sample the table shows 65,000 to 85,000 clones, approximately 87% of which occur a single time. The ten largest clonotypes hold approximately 35% of the sample. The sample's time point label is to be understood as: approximately 25 months on ibrutinib. This specimen was PBMCs, taken after 24 months of ibrutinib treatment. These receptors all come from a human donor with chronic lymphocytic leukemia.

The gene calls are TRBV6-5 and TRBJ2-1, with D perhaps TRBD2 (5 bases). Deletions cut 5 bases from V and 8 bases from J, with 13 bases between. The CDR3 sequence is 13 residues long. Per the germline V gene, CDR1 is MNHEY and CDR2 is SVGAGI. This CDR3 is CASSNRENHEQFF. In nucleotides, the CDR3 is TGTGCCAGCAGTAACCGGGAAAATCATGAGCAGTTCTTC.

The J gene is TRBJ2-7, the V gene TRBV18; 7 bases agree with TRBD1. Germline V gene lookup returns CDR1 KGHSH and CDR2 LQKENI. Germline trimming cut 3 bases from V and 2 bases from J; bases unmatched to any gene: 4. The CDR3 spans 14 residues. CDR3 nucleotide sequence: TGTGCCAGCTCACCCTCCGACAGGGCCTACGAGCAGTACTTC. Translation: CASSPSDRAYEQYF. The full variable domain, its missing parts supplied by reference TRBV18 and TRBJ2-7, is NAGVMQNPRHLVRRRGQEARLRCSPMKGHSHVYWYRQLPEEGLKFMVYLQKENIIDESGMPKERFSAEFPKEGPSILRIQQVVRGDSAAYFCASSPSDRAYEQYFGPGTRLTVT.

The chain uses TRBV29-1 and TRBJ2-7; D is unresolved. The germline V and J ends were trimmed by 7 bases and 6 bases, with 16 bases remaining between them. The CDR3 runs 12 residues. Germline lookup yields CDR1 SQVTM and CDR2 ANQGSEA. The CDR3 loop reads CSAATGSFEQYF. The CDR3 DNA sequence: TGCAGCGCTGCGACTGGCTCTTTCGAGCAGTACTTC.

The chain couples TRBV28 to TRBJ2-4, with 9 bases aligning to TRBD2. V gave up 0 bases and J gave up 5 bases; unmatched junction bases: 2. The germline V gene has CDR1 MDHEN and CDR2 SYDVKM. The CDR3 totals 15 residues. This chain's CDR3 is CASSLWASGENIQYF. In DNA form, the CDR3 reads TGTGCCAGCAGTTTATGGGCTAGCGGGGAAAACATTCAGTACTTC.

This chain connects TRBV7-9 to TRBJ2-7; possible D gene TRBD2, 6 bases. The CDR3 is 15 residues long. Germline lookup yields CDR1 SEHNR and CDR2 FQNEAQ (reference sequence). V was pared by 2 bases and J by 0 bases, with 11 bases between. The CDR3 sequence: CASSLRRVRSYEQYF. The DNA for the CDR3 is TGTGCCAGCAGCTTACGGAGGGTCCGCTCCTACGAGCAGTACTTC.

V gene TRBV5-1 combines with J gene TRBJ2-1; D not resolved. Germline values: CDR1 SGHRS, CDR2 YFSETQ. Trimming shortened V by 6 bases and J by 1 base, and 14 bases separated the two germline ends. The CDR3 is made up of 15 amino acids. As DNA, the CDR3 is TGCGCCAGCACCCTCTCGAGCCAATCCTACAATGAGCAGTTCTTC. Encoded protein: CASTLSSQSYNEQFF.

The chain uses TRBV5-1 and TRBJ1-1, with TRBD1 matching over 9 bases. Germline V CDR1 and CDR2: SGHRS, YFSETQ. V shed 4 bases and J 1 base; nucleotides not matched to a gene: 5. CDR3 size: 15 residues. The CDR3 DNA is TGCGCCAGCAGCCTGACGGGACAGGGGAACACTGAAGCTTTCTTT. As protein: CASSLTGQGNTEAFF.

V and J are TRBV28 and TRBJ2-3; no definite D call. Trimming removed 3 bases from V and 2 bases from J, with 9 bases in between. CDR1 and CDR2 (germline): MDHEN, SYDVKM. The CDR3 length is 14 residues. CDR3 nucleotide sequence: TGTGCCAGCAGTTTTGGGCTGTACACAGATACGCAGTATTTT. Translating it yields CASSFGLYTDTQYF.

The gene calls are TRBV5-4 and TRBJ2-1; possible D gene TRBD2, 5 bases. Germline CDR1 is SGHNT and CDR2 is YYREEE (reference sequence). The CDR3 spans 14 residues. The V end was cut by 0 bases, the J end by 4 bases, with 8 bases between. The CDR3 DNA sequence: TGTGCCAGCAGCTTGGGGCGGGCGTACAATGAGCAGTTCTTC. Amino acids: CASSLGRAYNEQFF.

The J gene is TRBJ2-2, the V gene TRBV7-2; 9 bases fit TRBD1. Germline V CDR1 and CDR2: SGHTA, FQGNSA. The CDR3 has 15 amino acids. V shed 4 bases and J 6 bases; nucleotides not matched to a gene: 6. CDR3 loop: CASSSSRQGAGELFF. The CDR3, as DNA: TGTGCCAGCAGCTCATCCCGACAGGGGGCCGGGGAGCTGTTTTTT.